This TCR beta chain was recovered during a study of blood T cell repertoires in COVID-19. Overall study: The cDNA or gDNA used as material had been derived from T cells, B-cell-depleted T cells, or PBMCs.

A note on this clone: Different DNA sequences within this sample yield the same CDR3.

The authors' processing: Counts of nucleated cells, estimated from reference gene primer amplification, were obtained. Generated by immunoSEQ multiplex PCR, the TCRdb table keeps only in-frame clones and is missing some. Clonal size and the V and J genes are those of that table, whereas D and trimming came from the DNA. The sample yields approximately 200,000 clones, 87% seen once. Germline CDR1 reads SGHTA; CDR2 reads FQGTGA. This CDR3 has 13 amino acids. V shed 1 base and J shed 4 bases, with 6 bases lying between them. The chain couples TRBV7-3 to TRBJ2-3; a weak D match, TRBD1 (5 bases). The receptor comes from a man in his sixties who had recovered from COVID-19. The sequencing input was peripheral blood. Written as DNA, the CDR3 is TGTGCCAGCAGCTTAAGGGGCGCAGATACGCAGTATTTT. This sequence encodes CASSLRGADTQYF.